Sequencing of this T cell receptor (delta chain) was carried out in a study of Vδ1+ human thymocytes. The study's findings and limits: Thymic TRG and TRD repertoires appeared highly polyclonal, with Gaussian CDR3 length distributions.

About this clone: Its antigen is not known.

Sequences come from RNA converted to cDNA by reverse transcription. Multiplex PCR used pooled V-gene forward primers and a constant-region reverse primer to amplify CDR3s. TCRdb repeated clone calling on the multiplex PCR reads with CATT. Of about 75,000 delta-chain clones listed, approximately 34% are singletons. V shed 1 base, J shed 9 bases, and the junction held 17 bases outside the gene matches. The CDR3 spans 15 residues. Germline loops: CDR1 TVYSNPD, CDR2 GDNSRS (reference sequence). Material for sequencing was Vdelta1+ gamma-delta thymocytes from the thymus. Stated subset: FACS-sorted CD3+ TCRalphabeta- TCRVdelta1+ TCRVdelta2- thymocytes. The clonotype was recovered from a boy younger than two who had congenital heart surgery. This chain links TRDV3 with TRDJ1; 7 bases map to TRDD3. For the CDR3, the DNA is TGTGCCTTTACCCAACCTGTACTGGGGTCGCGGGAACTCATCTTT. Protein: CAFTQPVLGSRELIF.